One and the same sample provided the 9 T cell receptor beta chains below, sequenced in a study of monozygotic twins with inflammatory bowel disease. TCRdb re-called the 5' RACE reads and gives one entry per CDR3 protein, without DNA. Recorded here are fewer than 550,000 distinct CDR3 sequences; the top ten clones represent around 2.4%. Sequences were obtained from blood. The receptors were sampled from a human donor with ulcerative colitis or Crohn's disease, or a healthy co-twin of an affected twin (not recorded which).

The CDR3: CSVLQGQQGETQYF. The V gene is TRBV29-1, the J gene TRBJ2-5; checking the TCRdb D call of TRBD1 is not possible without DNA. Germline CDR1 reads SQVTM; CDR2 reads ANQGSEA. The CDR3 totals 14 residues.

The chain joins TRBV6-1 to TRBJ2-2; checking the TCRdb D call of TRBD2 is not possible without DNA. CDR1 MNHNS and CDR2 SASEGT come from the germline V gene. The CDR3 consists of 17 residues. CDR3 protein: CASTRLAGDRSTGELFF.

This chain uses TRBV10-2 with TRBJ2-3; there is no DNA to check the TCRdb D call of TRBD2. Germline V gene sequence: CDR1 WSHSY, CDR2 SAAADI. The CDR3 consists of 14 residues. The chain's CDR3 is CASRGVGGADTQYF.

The chain has TRBV10-1 and TRBJ2-7. The CDR3 runs to 13 residues. CDR1 is WNHNN and CDR2 is SYGVQD in the germline V gene (reference sequence). CDR3: CASSESSRYEQYF.

The J gene is TRBJ1-1, the V gene TRBV28; TCRdb picks TRBD1, but there is no DNA to check that call. Germline-derived CDR1 and CDR2 are MDHEN and SYDVKM. This CDR3 has 16 amino acids. This CDR3 reads CASSLTTGAGSTEAFF. The full variable domain, rest sourced from reference TRBV28 and TRBJ1-1, is DVKVTQSSRYLVKRTGEKVFLECVQDMDHENMFWYRQDPGLGLRLIYFSYDVKMKEKGDIPEGYSVSREKKERFSLILESASTNQTSMYLCASSLTTGAGSTEAFFGQGTRLTVV.

The chain joins TRBV3-1 to TRBJ1-2. CDR3 length: 11 residues. Germline CDR1 LGHDT, CDR2 YNNKEL (reference sequence). CDR3 residues: CASSQVSFPTF.

The chain couples TRBV6-5 to TRBJ2-7; TCRdb gives TRBD1 as the D gene, but with no DNA this cannot be confirmed. The CDR3 runs to 13 residues. The germline V gene has CDR1 MNHEY and CDR2 SVGAGI. The CDR3 sequence: CASGTGIPYEQYF.

The V and J genes are TRBV30 and TRBJ1-1. This CDR3 is built from 11 residues. Germline V gene sequence: CDR1 GTSNPN, CDR2 SVGIG (reference sequence). CDR3 loop: CAWSPGRLAFF.

This CDR3 is CSAKQGNGLKAFF. The rearrangement uses TRBV29-1 and TRBJ1-1; no DNA is available, so the TRBD1 call from TCRdb remains unchecked. This CDR3 contains 13 residues. Germline CDR1 is SQVTM and CDR2 is ANQGSEA.